This T cell receptor (beta chain) was found in a study of T cell responses to AZD1222 COVID-19 vaccine. The germline CDR1 and CDR2 sequences are LGHNA and YSLEER. V lost 0 bases, J lost 1 base, and 9 bases lay in between. This CDR3 spans 15 amino acids. Regarding the study as a whole: Females outnumbered males among donors, who were mostly white British; clonal diversity was possibly underestimated.

Libraries were prepared by immunoSEQ multiplex PCR; TCRdb keeps only in-frame clonotypes and omits some of them. The sample comprises more than 60,000 clones, around 90% of which are singletons, and 24% rests with the top ten. Note on this clone: The antigen is unknown.

The TCR sequence derives from an adult in good health. The chain links TRBV4-3 to TRBJ1-2; D is uncertain. The sequences come from peripheral blood, collected on day 0 of AZD1222 vaccination. CDR3 protein: CASSQDREGNYGYTF. DNA of the CDR3: TGCGCCAGCAGCCAAGATAGGGAGGGTAACTATGGCTACACCTTC.